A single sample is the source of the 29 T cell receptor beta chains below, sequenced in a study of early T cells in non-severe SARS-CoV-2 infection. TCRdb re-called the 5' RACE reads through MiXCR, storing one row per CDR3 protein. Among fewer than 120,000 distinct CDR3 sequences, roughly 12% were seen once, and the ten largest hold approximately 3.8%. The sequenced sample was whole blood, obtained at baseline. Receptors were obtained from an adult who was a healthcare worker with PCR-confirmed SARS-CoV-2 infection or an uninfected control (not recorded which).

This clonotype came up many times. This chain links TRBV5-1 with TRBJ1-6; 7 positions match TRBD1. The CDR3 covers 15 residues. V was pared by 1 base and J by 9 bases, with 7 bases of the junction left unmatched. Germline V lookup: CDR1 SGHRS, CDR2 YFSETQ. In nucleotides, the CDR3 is TGCGCCAGCAGCTTGACAGGGGAGGTCGTTTCACCCCTCCACTTT. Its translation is CASSLTGEVVSPLHF. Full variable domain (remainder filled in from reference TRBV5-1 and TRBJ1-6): KAGVTQTPRYLIKTRGQQVTLSCSPISGHRSVSWYQQTPGQGLQFLFEYFSETQRNKGNFPGRFSGRQFSNSRSEMNVSTLELGDSALYLCASSLTGEVVSPLHFGNGTRLTVT.

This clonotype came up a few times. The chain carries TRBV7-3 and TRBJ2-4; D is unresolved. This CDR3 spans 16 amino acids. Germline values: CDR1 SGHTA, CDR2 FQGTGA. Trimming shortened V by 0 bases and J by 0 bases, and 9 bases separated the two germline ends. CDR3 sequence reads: CASSLTANLAKNIQYF. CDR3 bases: TGTGCCAGCAGCTTAACGGCCAACCTAGCCAAAAACATTCAGTACTTC.

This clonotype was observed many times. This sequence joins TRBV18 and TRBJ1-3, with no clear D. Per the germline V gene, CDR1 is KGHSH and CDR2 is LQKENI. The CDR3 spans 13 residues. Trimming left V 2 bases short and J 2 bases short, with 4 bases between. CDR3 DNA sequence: TGTGCCAGCTCACCAACAGCTGGAAACACCATATATTTT. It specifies CASSPTAGNTIYF. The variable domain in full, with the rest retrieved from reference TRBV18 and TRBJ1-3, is NAGVMQNPRHLVRRRGQEARLRCSPMKGHSHVYWYRQLPEEGLKFMVYLQKENIIDESGMPKERFSAEFPKEGPSILRIQQVVRGDSAAYFCASSPTAGNTIYFGEGSWLTVV.

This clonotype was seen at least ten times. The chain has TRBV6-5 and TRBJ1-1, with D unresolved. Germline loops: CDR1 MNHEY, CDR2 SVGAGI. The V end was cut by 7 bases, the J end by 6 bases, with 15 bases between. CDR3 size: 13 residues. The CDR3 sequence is CASISDVAAEAFF. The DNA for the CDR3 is TGTGCCAGCATCTCAGATGTGGCAGCTGAAGCTTTCTTT.

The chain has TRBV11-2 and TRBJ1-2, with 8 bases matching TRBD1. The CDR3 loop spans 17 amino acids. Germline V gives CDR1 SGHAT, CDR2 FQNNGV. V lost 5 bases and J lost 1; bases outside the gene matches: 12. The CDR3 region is CASSPRSLDRDNYGYTF. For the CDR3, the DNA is TGTGCCAGCAGCCCCCGAAGTTTGGACAGGGATAACTATGGCTACACCTTC.

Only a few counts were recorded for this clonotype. This CDR3 is CAWDRPFSGNTIYF. The CDR3 DNA reads TGTGCCTGGGACAGACCCTTCTCTGGAAACACCATATATTTT. The chain is built from TRBV30 and TRBJ1-3; D is perhaps TRBD1 (5 bases). Between the trimmed V and J ends, which lost 5 bases and 0 bases, there was a span of 11 bases. Germline V gene sequence: CDR1 GTSNPN, CDR2 SVGIG (reference sequence). The CDR3 extends over 14 amino acids.

CDR3 sequence: CAISESEGTEAFF. The CDR3 nucleotides read TGTGCCATCAGTGAGTCGGAGGGAACTGAAGCTTTCTTT. V usage is TRBV10-3 and J usage is TRBJ1-1; no reliable D call. This CDR3 region has 13 residues. V dropped 0 bases and J dropped 5 bases, with 7 bases sitting between them. Per germline, CDR1 ENHRY and CDR2 SYGVKD.

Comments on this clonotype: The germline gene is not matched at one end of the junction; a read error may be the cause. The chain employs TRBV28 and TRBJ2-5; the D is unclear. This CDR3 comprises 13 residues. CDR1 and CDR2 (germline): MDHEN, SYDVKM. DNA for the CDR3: TGTGCCAGCAGTTTAATTTTCCAAAAGACCCAGTACTTC. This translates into CASSLIFQKTQYF.

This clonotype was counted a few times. The CDR3 bases are TGTGCTAGTGGCCCGGGACAGGGGTTGAACACTGAAGCTTTCTTT. Its translation is CASGPGQGLNTEAFF. The V gene is TRBV12-5, the J gene TRBJ1-1; TRBD1 matches 10 bases. Germline CDR1 reads LGHNT; CDR2 reads FRNRAP. The CDR3 loop spans 15 amino acids. With V trimmed by 6 bases and J by 0 bases, 4 bases remained unmatched.

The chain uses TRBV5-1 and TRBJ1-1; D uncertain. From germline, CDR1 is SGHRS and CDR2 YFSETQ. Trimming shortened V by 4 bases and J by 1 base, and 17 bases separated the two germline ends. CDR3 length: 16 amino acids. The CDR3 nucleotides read TGCGCCAGCAGCACCTGGCCAAAGGAGAGGAACACTGAAGCTTTCTTT. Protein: CASSTWPKERNTEAFF.

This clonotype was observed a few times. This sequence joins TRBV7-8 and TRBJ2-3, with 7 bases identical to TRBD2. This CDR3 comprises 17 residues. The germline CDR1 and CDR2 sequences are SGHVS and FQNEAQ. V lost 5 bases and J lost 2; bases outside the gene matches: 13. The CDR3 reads CASSPRDLAEDTDTQYF. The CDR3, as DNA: TGTGCCAGCAGCCCCCGAGATCTAGCGGAGGACACAGATACGCAGTATTTT. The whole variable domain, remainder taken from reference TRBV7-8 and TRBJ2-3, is GAGVSQSPRYKVAKRGQDVALRCDPISGHVSLFWYQQALGQGPEFLTYFQNEAQLDKSGLPSDRFFAERPEGSVSTLKIQRTQQEDSAVYLCASSPRDLAEDTDTQYFGPGTRLTVL.

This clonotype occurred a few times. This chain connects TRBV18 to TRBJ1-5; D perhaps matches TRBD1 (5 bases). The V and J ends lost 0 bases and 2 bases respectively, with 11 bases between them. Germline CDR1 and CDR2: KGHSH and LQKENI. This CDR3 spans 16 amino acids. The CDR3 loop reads CASSPPGESGNQPQHF. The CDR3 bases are TGTGCCAGCTCACCACCGGGGGAGAGTGGCAATCAGCCCCAGCATTTT.

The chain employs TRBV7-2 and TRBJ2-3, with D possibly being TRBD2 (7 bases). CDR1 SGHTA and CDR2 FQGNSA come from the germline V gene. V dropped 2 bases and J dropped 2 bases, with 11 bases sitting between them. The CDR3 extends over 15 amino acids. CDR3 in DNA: TGTGCCAGCAGCTTAAGGGGGGGCTACACAGATACGCAGTATTTT. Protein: CASSLRGGYTDTQYF.

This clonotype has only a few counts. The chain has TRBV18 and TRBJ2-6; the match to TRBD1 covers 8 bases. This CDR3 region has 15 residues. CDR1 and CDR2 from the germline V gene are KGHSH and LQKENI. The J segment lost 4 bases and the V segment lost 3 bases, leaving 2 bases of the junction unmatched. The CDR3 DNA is TGTGCCAGCTCACCCCGGACAGGGGGGGCCAACGTCCTGACTTTC. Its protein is CASSPRTGGANVLTF. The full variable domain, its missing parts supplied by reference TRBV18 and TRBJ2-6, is NAGVMQNPRHLVRRRGQEARLRCSPMKGHSHVYWYRQLPEEGLKFMVYLQKENIIDESGMPKERFSAEFPKEGPSILRIQQVVRGDSAAYFCASSPRTGGANVLTFGAGSRLTVL.

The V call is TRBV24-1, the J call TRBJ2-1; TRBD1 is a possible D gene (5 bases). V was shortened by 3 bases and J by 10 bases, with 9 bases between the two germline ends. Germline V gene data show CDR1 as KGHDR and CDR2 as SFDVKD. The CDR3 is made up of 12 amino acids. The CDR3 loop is CATSDHRQEQFF. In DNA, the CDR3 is TGTGCCACCAGTGATCATCGACAGGAGCAGTTCTTC.

In DNA, the CDR3 is TGTGCCAGCAGTTTATGGGACTCCTATAATTCACCCCTCCACTTT. Amino acids: CASSLWDSYNSPLHF. This sequence joins TRBV28 and TRBJ1-6; D remains ambiguous. This CDR3 has 15 residues. The V gene's germline CDR1 is MDHEN and CDR2 SYDVKM. The V end was cut by 0 bases, the J end by 0 bases, with 3 bases between.

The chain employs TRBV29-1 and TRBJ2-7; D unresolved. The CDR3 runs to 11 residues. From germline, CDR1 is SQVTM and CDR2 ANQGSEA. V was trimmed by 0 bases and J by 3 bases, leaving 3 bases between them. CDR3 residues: CSVEDLYEQYF. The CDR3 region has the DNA TGCAGCGTTGAAGACCTCTACGAGCAGTACTTC.

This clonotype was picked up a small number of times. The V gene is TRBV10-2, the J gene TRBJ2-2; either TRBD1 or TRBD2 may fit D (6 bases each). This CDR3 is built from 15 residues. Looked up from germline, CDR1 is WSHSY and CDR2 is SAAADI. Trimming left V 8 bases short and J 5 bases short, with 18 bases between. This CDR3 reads CASGSRGATTGELFF. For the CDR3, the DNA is TGCGCCAGCGGTTCTAGGGGGGCTACTACCGGGGAGCTGTTTTTT.

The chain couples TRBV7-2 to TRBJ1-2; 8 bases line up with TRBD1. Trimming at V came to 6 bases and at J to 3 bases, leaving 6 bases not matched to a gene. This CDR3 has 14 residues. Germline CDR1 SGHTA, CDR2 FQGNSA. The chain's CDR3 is CASRETGGDYGYTF. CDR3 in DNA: TGTGCCAGCAGGGAAACAGGGGGGGACTATGGCTACACCTTC.

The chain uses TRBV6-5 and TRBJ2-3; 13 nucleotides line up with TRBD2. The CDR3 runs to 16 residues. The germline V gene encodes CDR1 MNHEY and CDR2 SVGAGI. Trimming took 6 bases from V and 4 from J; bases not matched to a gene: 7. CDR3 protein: CASSLGLAGVSDTQYF. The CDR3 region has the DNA TGTGCCAGCAGCCTCGGACTAGCGGGAGTATCAGATACGCAGTATTTT.

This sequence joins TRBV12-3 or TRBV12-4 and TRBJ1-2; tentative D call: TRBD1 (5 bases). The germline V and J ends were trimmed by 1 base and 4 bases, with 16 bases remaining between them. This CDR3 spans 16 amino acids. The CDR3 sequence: CASSLVGPSMSYGYTF. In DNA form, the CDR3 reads TGTGCCAGCAGTTTAGTGGGACCCAGCATGAGCTATGGCTACACCTTC.

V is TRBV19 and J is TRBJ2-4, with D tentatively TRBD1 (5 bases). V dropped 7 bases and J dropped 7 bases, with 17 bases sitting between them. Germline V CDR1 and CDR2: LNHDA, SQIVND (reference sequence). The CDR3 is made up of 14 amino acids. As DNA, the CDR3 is TGTGCCAGTACCGAACCCCCAGGGTACAACATTCAGTACTTC. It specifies CASTEPPGYNIQYF.

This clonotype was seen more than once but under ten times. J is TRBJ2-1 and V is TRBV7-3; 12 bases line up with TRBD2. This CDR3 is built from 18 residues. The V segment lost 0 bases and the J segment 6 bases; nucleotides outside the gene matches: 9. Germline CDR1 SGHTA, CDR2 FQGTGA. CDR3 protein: CASSLTGLAGGPPNEQFF. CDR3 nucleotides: TGTGCCAGCAGCTTAACTGGGCTAGCGGGAGGGCCGCCCAATGAGCAGTTCTTC.

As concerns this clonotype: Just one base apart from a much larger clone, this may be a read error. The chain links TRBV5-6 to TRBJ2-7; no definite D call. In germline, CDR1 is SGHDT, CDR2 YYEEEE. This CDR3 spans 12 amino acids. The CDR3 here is CAGSFGFGEQYF. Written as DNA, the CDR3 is TGTGCCGGCAGCTTTGGATTCGGCGAGCAGTACTTC.

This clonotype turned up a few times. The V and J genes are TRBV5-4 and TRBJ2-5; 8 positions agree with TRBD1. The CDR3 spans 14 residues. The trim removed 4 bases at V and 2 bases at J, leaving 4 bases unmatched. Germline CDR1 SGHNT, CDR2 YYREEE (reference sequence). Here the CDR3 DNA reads TGTGCCAGCAGCAGACAGGGGTTGCAAGAGACCCAGTACTTC. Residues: CASSRQGLQETQYF.

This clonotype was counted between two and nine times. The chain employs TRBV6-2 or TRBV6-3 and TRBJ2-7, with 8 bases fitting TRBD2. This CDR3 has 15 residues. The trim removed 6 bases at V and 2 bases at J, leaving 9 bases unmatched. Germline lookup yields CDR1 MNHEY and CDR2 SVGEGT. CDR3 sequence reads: CASSPLAGGPYEQYF. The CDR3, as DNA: TGTGCCAGCAGCCCCCTGGCGGGAGGACCCTACGAGCAGTACTTC.

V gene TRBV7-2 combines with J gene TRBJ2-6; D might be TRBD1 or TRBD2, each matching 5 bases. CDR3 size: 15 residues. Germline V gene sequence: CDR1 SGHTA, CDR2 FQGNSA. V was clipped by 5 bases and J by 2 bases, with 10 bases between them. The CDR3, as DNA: TGTGCCAGCAGCCGCCGAGGGGCTGGGGCCAACGTCCTGACTTTC. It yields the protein CASSRRGAGANVLTF.

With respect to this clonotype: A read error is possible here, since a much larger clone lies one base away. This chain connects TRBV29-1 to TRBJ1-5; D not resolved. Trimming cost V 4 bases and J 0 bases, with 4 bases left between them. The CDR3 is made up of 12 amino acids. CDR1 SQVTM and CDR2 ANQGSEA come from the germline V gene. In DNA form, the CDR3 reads TGCAGCGTTGGGAATAGCAATCAGCCCCAGCATTTT. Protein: CSVGNSNQPQHF.

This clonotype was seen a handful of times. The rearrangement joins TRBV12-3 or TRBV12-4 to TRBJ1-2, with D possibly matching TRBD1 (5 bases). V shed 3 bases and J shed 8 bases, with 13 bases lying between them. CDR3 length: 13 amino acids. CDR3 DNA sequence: TGTGCCAGCAGTTTCGGAGGGGCGGCCGGCTACACCTTC. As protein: CASSFGGAAGYTF.